These 24 T cell receptor beta chains were all obtained from the same sample, sequenced in a study of blood T cell repertoires in COVID-19. The method was immunoSEQ multiplex PCR; TCRdb's version includes in-frame clones alone and lacks a portion of them. The sample contains around 57,000 clones, roughly 88% of which appear only once. The sequenced material came from peripheral blood. Source of these receptors: an elderly woman with active COVID-19.

The CDR3 loop is CSARTGETQYF. The CDR3 DNA reads TGCAGTGCTAGGACGGGAGAGACCCAGTACTTC. The chain is built from TRBV20-1 and TRBJ2-5; D is unresolved. This CDR3 contains 11 residues. Germline CDR1 DFQATT, CDR2 SNEGSKA (reference sequence). V shed 3 bases and J shed 4 bases, with 6 bases lying between them.

J is TRBJ1-6 and V is TRBV18; possibly TRBD1 for D (5 bases). This CDR3 has 16 amino acids. Trimming took 3 bases from V and 6 from J, leaving 15 bases between them. CDR1 is KGHSH and CDR2 is LQKENI in the germline V gene. Here the CDR3 DNA reads TGTGCCAGCTCACCGGGGCCAGGTGCCCTTAATTCACCCCTCCACTTT. This sequence encodes CASSPGPGALNSPLHF.

CDR3 in DNA: TGCAGTGCGAGCACTAGCTACGAGCAGTACTTC. Its translation: CSASTSYEQYF. This chain links TRBV20-1 with TRBJ2-7, with D perhaps TRBD2 (5 bases). The V gene lost 6 bases and the J gene lost 3 bases, with 9 bases spanning the gap. The CDR3 length is 11 residues. Per the germline V gene, CDR1 is DFQATT and CDR2 is SNEGSKA (reference sequence).

V usage is TRBV9 and J usage is TRBJ1-3, with D maybe TRBD1 (6 bases). Trimming took 0 bases from V and 4 from J, leaving 8 bases between them. CDR1 and CDR2 (germline): SGDLS, YYNGEE. CDR3 length equals 14 residues. The CDR3 loop reads CASSVEGTGNTIYF. The CDR3 bases are TGTGCCAGCAGCGTAGAAGGGACAGGAAACACCATATATTTT.

This clone was recorded once. V usage is TRBV12-3 or TRBV12-4 and J usage is TRBJ2-2; TRBD2 might be the D (5 bases). V lost 4 bases to trimming and J lost 8 bases, with 8 bases between them. The CDR3 is 12 residues long. CDR3 sequence (DNA): TGTGCCAGCAGTTCCGGGGAAGGGGAGCTGTTTTTT. This encodes CASSSGEGELFF.

The rearrangement uses TRBV5-1 and TRBJ1-2; 9 bases map to TRBD1. The CDR3 spans 13 residues. V shed 6 bases, J shed 8 bases, and the junction held 8 bases outside the gene matches. The V gene's germline CDR1 is SGHRS and CDR2 YFSETQ. The CDR3 DNA reads TGCGCCAGCAAAACAACAGGGGGCTGGGGCTACACCTTC. It codes for CASKTTGGWGYTF. The whole variable domain, remainder taken from reference TRBV5-1 and TRBJ1-2, is KAGVTQTPRYLIKTRGQQVTLSCSPISGHRSVSWYQQTPGQGLQFLFEYFSETQRNKGNFPGRFSGRQFSNSRSEMNVSTLELGDSALYLCASKTTGGWGYTFGSGTRLTVV.

The chain combines TRBV27 with TRBJ2-3; 9 bases are a match to TRBD1. CDR1 MNHEY and CDR2 SMNVEV come from the germline V gene (reference sequence). The CDR3 loop spans 16 amino acids. The V and J ends lost 5 bases and 2 bases, in that order; junction bases with no gene match: 8. The CDR3 DNA reads as TGTGCCAGCAGTCGGACCGGGACAGGGTACACAGATACGCAGTATTTT. Its translation is CASSRTGTGYTDTQYF.

The chain uses TRBV20-1 and TRBJ1-6; D uncertain. Trimming stripped 3 bases from V and 14 bases from J, with 8 bases between. Per germline, CDR1 DFQATT and CDR2 SNEGSKA (reference sequence). There are 10 residues in the CDR3. The CDR3 loop reads CSASGFTLHF. The DNA for the CDR3 is TGCAGTGCTAGTGGTTTTACCCTCCACTTT.

The chain employs TRBV2 and TRBJ2-1, with D possibly matching TRBD1 (5 bases). The CDR3 is 12 amino acids. Trimming took 6 bases from V and 8 from J, leaving 11 bases between them. Germline-derived CDR1 and CDR2 are SNHLY and FYNNEI. The DNA of the CDR3 is TGTGCCAGCAGGGGAAGGGGCGATGAGCAGTTCTTC. Translation gives CASRGRGDEQFF.

This clone was seen a few times. The J gene is TRBJ2-7, the V gene TRBV20-1, with D uncertain. The V gene's germline CDR1 is DFQATT and CDR2 SNEGSKA (reference sequence). The CDR3 spans 11 residues. V shed 3 bases and J shed 2 bases, with 5 bases lying between them. The CDR3 DNA sequence: TGCAGTGCTAGTGTTACCTACGAGCAGTACTTC. Amino acid sequence: CSASVTYEQYF.

The V and J genes are TRBV5-1 and TRBJ2-7, with 9 bases that match TRBD1. The V gene end was trimmed by 3 bases and the J gene end by 0 bases; junction bases not matched to a gene: 1. The CDR3 is 14 amino acids. The V gene's germline CDR1 is SGHRS and CDR2 YFSETQ. The CDR3 nucleotides read TGCGCCAGCAGCTCGACAGGGGGCTCCTACGAGCAGTACTTC. Protein sequence: CASSSTGGSYEQYF.

The gene calls are TRBV6-6 and TRBJ1-5; 8 bases align to TRBD1. The CDR3 totals 15 residues. Unmatched junction bases numbered 3, after V lost 4 bases and J lost 1 base. Germline loops: CDR1 MNHNY, CDR2 SVGAGI (reference sequence). CDR3 bases: TGTGCCAGCAGTTTACAGGGGGGGAGCAATCAGCCCCAGCATTTT. This gives the protein CASSLQGGSNQPQHF.

This chain uses TRBV5-6 with TRBJ2-7, with 11 bases fitting TRBD2. V shed 0 bases, J shed 2 bases, and the junction held 1 base outside the gene matches. Germline loops: CDR1 SGHDT, CDR2 YYEEEE. The CDR3 is 15 amino acids. CDR3 nucleotide sequence: TGTGCCAGCAGCTTGGTAGCGGGGGGGACCTACGAGCAGTACTTC. It specifies CASSLVAGGTYEQYF.

The chain joins TRBV19 to TRBJ2-7; 8 bases are shared with TRBD2. J was trimmed by 0 bases and V by 4 bases; bases with no gene match: 8. CDR1 is LNHDA, CDR2 SQIVND, per germline (reference sequence). The CDR3 contains 16 residues. DNA for the CDR3: TGTGCCAGTAGTAGCGGGGGGACGAAGGGCTCCTACGAGCAGTACTTC. Its protein product is CASSSGGTKGSYEQYF.

The rearrangement uses TRBV20-1 and TRBJ2-1; possibly TRBD2 for D (7 bases). The germline CDR1 and CDR2 sequences are DFQATT and SNEGSKA (reference sequence). The CDR3 loop spans 15 amino acids. V lost 3 bases, J lost 9 bases, and 21 bases lay in between. This CDR3 reads CSASPPRGGVSEQFF. For the CDR3, the DNA is TGCAGTGCTAGTCCACCGAGGGGGGGGGTTAGTGAGCAGTTCTTC.

V is TRBV2 and J is TRBJ1-5; D might be TRBD1 (6 bases). The CDR3 contains 15 residues. The germline V and J ends were trimmed by 8 bases and 2 bases, with 16 bases remaining between them. CDR1 and CDR2 from the germline V gene are SNHLY and FYNNEI. The CDR3 region is CASAYQGLGNQPQHF. For the CDR3, the DNA is TGTGCCAGCGCCTACCAGGGGCTCGGCAATCAGCCCCAGCATTTT.

The chain is built from TRBV2 and TRBJ2-1; 12 nucleotides agree with TRBD2. The germline CDR1 and CDR2 sequences are SNHLY and FYNNEI. Unmatched junction bases numbered 9, after V lost 6 bases and J lost 6 bases. The CDR3 has 16 amino acids. CDR3: CASRSGSSGGGNEQFF. CDR3 sequence (DNA): TGTGCCAGCAGATCCGGTTCTAGCGGGGGGGGCAATGAGCAGTTCTTC.

The chain uses TRBV5-4 and TRBJ1-1, with 9 nucleotides matching TRBD1. V lost 4 bases and J lost 1; bases outside the gene matches: 5. The CDR3 covers 15 residues. Germline CDR1 is SGHNT and CDR2 is YYREEE (reference sequence). In nucleotides, the CDR3 is TGTGCCAGCAGCATTCCGGGACAGGGGAACACTGAAGCTTTCTTT. Protein product: CASSIPGQGNTEAFF.

The CDR3 region is CASSIDRSSYNEQFF. The CDR3, as DNA: TGTGCCAGCAGCATCGACAGGAGCTCCTACAATGAGCAGTTCTTC. J is TRBJ2-1 and V is TRBV11-2; D is possibly TRBD1 (6 bases). This CDR3 spans 15 amino acids. Trimming took off 5 bases at V and 0 bases at J, with 11 bases between the two ends. Germline V CDR1 and CDR2: SGHAT, FQNNGV.

The V gene is TRBV30, the J gene TRBJ1-5, with D possibly matching TRBD1 (6 bases). Germline V gene data show CDR1 as GTSNPN and CDR2 as SVGIG (reference sequence). V shed 4 bases and J shed 3 bases, with 16 bases lying between them. This CDR3 contains 15 residues. Here the CDR3 reads CAWTGKGGDNQPQHF. CDR3 bases: TGTGCCTGGACAGGGAAAGGGGGTGACAATCAGCCCCAGCATTTT.

V is TRBV6-4 and J is TRBJ2-1; 8 bases fit TRBD2. CDR3 length: 16 residues. Trimming took 5 bases from V and 8 from J; bases not matched to a gene: 14. Germline values: CDR1 MRHNA, CDR2 SNTAGT. The CDR3 reads CASSLGHGGALDEQFF. CDR3 in DNA: TGTGCCAGCAGTCTAGGTCACGGGGGGGCCTTAGATGAGCAGTTCTTC.

The chain carries TRBV9 and TRBJ2-2, with 10 bases lining up with TRBD2. Germline CDR1 is SGDLS and CDR2 is YYNGEE. The CDR3 totals 18 residues. Trimming at V came to 0 bases and at J to 6 bases, leaving 11 bases not matched to a gene. CDR3 DNA sequence: TGTGCCAGCAGCGTAGATTCCAGCGGGGGGGCTATGGCCGGGGAGCTGTTTTTT. It encodes CASSVDSSGGAMAGELFF.

The V call is TRBV2, the J call TRBJ1-2; D gene unclear. The CDR3 is made up of 10 amino acids. Per the germline V gene, CDR1 is SNHLY and CDR2 is FYNNEI. Trimming left V 6 bases short and J 6 bases short, with 5 bases between. The CDR3 sequence: CASRRDGYTF. In DNA, the CDR3 is TGTGCCAGCAGGAGGGATGGCTACACCTTC. Variable domain in full (rest from reference TRBV2 and TRBJ1-2): EPEVTQTPSHQVTQMGQEVILRCVPISNHLYFYWYRQILGQKVEFLVSFYNNEISEKSEIFDDQFSVERPDGSNFTLKIRSTKLEDSAMYFCASRRDGYTFGSGTRLTVV.

CDR3 coding DNA: TGTGCCAGCAGGACCGGGACCCGGGGGAGCCAAGAGACCCAGTACTTC. Its translation is CASRTGTRGSQETQYF. V usage is TRBV25-1 and J usage is TRBJ2-5, with D possibly matching TRBD2 (6 bases). This CDR3 comprises 16 residues. From germline, CDR1 is MGHDK and CDR2 SYGVNS. The V and J ends lost 6 bases and 1 base respectively, with 18 bases between them.